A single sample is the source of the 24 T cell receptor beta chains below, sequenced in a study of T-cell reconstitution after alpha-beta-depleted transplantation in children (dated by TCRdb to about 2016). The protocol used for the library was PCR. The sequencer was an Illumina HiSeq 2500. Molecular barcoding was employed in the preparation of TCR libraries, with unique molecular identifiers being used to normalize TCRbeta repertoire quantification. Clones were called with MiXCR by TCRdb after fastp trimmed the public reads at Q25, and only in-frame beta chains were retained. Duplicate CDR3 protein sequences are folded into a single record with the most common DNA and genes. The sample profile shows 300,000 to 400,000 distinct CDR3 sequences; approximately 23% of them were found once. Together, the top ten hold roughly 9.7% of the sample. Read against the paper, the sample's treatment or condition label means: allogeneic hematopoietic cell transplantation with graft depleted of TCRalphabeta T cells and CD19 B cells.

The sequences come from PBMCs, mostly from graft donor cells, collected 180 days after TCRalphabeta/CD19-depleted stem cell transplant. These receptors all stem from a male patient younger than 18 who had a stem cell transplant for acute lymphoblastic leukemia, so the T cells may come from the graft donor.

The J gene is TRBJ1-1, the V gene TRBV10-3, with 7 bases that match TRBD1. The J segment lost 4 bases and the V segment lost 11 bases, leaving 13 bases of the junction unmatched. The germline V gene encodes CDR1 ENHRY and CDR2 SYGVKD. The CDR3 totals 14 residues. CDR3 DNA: TGTGCCGCCACAGGGGTGGCGTGGGTCACTGAAGCTTTCTTT. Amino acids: CAATGVAWVTEAFF.

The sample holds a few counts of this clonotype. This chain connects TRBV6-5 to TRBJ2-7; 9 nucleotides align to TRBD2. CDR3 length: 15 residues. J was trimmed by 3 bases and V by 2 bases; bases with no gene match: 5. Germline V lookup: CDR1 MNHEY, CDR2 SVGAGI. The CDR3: CASSYPAGGFYEQYF. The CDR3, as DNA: TGTGCCAGCAGTTACCCCGCGGGAGGGTTCTACGAGCAGTACTTC.

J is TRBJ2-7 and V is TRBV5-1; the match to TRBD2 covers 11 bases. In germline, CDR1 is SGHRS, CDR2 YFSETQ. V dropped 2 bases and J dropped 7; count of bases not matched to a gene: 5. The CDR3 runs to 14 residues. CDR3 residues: CASSFSGRAEEQYF. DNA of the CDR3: TGCGCCAGCAGCTTTAGCGGGAGGGCAGAGGAGCAGTACTTC.

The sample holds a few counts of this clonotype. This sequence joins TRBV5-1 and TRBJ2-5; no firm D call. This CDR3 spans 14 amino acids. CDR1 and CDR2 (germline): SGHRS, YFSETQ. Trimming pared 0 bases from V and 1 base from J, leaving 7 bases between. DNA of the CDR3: TGCGCCAGCAGCTTGGATCCGGCCCAAGAGACCCAGTACTTC. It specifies CASSLDPAQETQYF.

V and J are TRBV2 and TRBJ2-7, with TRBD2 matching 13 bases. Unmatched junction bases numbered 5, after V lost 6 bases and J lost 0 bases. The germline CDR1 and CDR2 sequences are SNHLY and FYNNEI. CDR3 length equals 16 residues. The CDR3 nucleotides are TGTGCCAGCAGGGCCTGGACTAGCGGGGGCTCCTACGAGCAGTACTTC. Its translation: CASRAWTSGGSYEQYF.

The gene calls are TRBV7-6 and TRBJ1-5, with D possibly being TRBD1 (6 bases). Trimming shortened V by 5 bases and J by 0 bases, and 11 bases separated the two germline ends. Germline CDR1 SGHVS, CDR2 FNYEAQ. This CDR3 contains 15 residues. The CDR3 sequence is CASSPGHLSNQPQHF. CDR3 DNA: TGTGCCAGCAGCCCGGGACACCTTAGCAATCAGCCCCAGCATTTT.

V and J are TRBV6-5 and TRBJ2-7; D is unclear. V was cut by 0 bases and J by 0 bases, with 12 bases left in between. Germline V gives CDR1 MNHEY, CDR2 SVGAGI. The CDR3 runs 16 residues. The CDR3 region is CASSYSWRMSSYEQYF. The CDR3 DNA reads TGTGCCAGCAGTTACTCGTGGCGCATGAGCTCCTACGAGCAGTACTTC.

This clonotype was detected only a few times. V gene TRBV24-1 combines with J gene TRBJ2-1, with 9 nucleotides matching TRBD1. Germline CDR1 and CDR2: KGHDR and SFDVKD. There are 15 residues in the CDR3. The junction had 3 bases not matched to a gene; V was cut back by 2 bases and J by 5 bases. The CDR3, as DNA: TGTGCCACCAGTGATTCCGGGACAGGGAACAATGAGCAGTTCTTC. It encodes CATSDSGTGNNEQFF.

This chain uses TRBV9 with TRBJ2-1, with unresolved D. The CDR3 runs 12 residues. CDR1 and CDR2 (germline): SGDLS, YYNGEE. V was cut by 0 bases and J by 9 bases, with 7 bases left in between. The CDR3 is CASSVAAGEQFF. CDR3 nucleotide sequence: TGTGCCAGCAGCGTAGCGGCAGGTGAGCAGTTCTTC.

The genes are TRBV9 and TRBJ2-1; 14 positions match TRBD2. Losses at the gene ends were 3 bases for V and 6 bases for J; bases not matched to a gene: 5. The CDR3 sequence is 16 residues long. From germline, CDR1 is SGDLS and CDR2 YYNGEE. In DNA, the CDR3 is TGTGCCAGCAGCGACGGACTAGCGGGAGGTTTCAATGAGCAGTTCTTC. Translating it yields CASSDGLAGGFNEQFF.

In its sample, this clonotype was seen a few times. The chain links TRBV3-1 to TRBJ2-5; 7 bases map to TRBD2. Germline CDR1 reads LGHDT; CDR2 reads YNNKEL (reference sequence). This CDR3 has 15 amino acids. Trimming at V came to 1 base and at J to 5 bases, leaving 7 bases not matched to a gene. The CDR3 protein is CASSQARTRVETQYF. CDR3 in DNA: TGTGCCAGCAGCCAAGCTCGGACTAGGGTCGAGACCCAGTACTTC.

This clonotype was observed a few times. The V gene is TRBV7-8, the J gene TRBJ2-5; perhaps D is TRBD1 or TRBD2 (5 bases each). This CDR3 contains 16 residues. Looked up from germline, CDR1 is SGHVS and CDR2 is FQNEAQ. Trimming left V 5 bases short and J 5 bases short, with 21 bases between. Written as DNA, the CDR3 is TGTGCCAGCAGCCCTAGACTACCCAAGGGGCATGAGACCCAGTACTTC. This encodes CASSPRLPKGHETQYF.

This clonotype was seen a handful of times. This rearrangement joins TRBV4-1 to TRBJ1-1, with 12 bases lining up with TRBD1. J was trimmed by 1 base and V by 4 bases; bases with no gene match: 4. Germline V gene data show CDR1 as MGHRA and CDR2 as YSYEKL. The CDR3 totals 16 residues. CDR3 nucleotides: TGCGCCAGCAGCCCGGGACAGGGGGCGCGGAACACTGAAGCTTTCTTT. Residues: CASSPGQGARNTEAFF.

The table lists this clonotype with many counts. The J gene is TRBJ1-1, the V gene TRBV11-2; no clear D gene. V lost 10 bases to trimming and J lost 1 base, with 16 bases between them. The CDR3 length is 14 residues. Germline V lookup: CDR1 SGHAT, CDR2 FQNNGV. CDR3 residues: CATREGTENTEAFF. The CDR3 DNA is TGTGCCACTCGAGAGGGTACAGAGAACACTGAAGCTTTCTTT.

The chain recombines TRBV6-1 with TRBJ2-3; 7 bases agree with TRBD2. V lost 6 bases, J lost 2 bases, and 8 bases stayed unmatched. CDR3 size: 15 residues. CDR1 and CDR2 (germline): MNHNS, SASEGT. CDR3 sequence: CASRETSTLTDTQYF. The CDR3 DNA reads TGTGCCAGCAGGGAGACTAGCACCCTCACAGATACGCAGTATTTT.

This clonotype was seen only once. This CDR3 reads CASGRQGTAGAQYF. The CDR3 region has the DNA TGTGCCAGCGGGCGACAGGGGACGGCAGGGGCGCAGTATTTT. The chain couples TRBV6-1 to TRBJ2-3, with 8 bases fitting TRBD1. The CDR3 consists of 14 residues. CDR1 and CDR2 (germline): MNHNS, SASEGT. J was trimmed by 10 bases and V by 8 bases; bases with no gene match: 14.

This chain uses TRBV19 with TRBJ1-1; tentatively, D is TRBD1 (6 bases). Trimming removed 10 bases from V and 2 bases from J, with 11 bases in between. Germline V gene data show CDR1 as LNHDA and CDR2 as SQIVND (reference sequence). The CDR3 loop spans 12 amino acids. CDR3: CATSTGNTEAFF. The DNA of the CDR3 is TGTGCCACCTCGACAGGTAACACTGAAGCTTTCTTT. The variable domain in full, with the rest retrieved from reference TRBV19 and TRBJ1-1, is DGGITQSPKYLFRKEGQNVTLSCEQNLNHDAMYWYRQDPGQGLRLIYYSQIVNDFQKGDIAEGYSVSREKKESFPLTVTSAQKNPTAFYLCATSTGNTEAFFGQGTRLTVV.

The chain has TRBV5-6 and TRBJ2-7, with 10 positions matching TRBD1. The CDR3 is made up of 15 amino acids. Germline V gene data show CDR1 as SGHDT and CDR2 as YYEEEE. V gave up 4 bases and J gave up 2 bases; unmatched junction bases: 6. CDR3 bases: TGTGCCAGCAGCCGAGCCGGGACAGGGGCCTACGAGCAGTACTTC. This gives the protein CASSRAGTGAYEQYF. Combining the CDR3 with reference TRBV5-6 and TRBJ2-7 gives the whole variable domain DAGVTQSPTHLIKTRGQQVTLRCSPKSGHDTVSWYQQALGQGPQFIFQYYEEEERQRGNFPDRFSGHQFPNYSSELNVNALLLGDSALYLCASSRAGTGAYEQYFGPGTRLTVT.

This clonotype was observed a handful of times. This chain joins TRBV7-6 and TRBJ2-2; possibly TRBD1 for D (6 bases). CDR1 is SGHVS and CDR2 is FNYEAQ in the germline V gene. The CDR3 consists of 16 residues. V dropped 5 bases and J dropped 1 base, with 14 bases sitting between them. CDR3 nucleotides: TGTGCCAGCAGCCCTTACAGGGCCCTGAACACCGGGGAGCTGTTTTTT. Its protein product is CASSPYRALNTGELFF. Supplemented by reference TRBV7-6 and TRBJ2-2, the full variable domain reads GAGVSQSPRYKVTKRGQDVALRCDPISGHVSLYWYRQALGQGPEFLTYFNYEAQQDKSGLPNDRFSAERPEGSISTLTIQRTEQRDSAMYRCASSPYRALNTGELFFGEGSRLTVL.

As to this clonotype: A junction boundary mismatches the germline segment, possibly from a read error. The CDR3 nucleotides read TGTGCCAGCAGCTTGGCCGGGCGGGGTCAGCCCCAGCAGTTT. Protein sequence: CASSLAGRGQPQQF. The chain combines TRBV5-6 with TRBJ1-5; D is uncertain. Germline V CDR1 and CDR2: SGHDT, YYEEEE. The CDR3 is made up of 14 amino acids.

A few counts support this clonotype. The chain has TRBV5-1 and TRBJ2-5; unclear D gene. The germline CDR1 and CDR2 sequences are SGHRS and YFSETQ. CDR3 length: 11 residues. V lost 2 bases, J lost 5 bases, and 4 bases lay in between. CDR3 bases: TGCGCCAGCAGCTTCTACGAGACCCAGTACTTC. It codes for CASSFYETQYF.

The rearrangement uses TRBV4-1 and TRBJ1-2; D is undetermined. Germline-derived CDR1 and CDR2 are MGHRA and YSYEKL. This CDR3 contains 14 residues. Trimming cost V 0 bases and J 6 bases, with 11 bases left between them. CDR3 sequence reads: CASSQEGSIDGYTF. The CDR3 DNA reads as TGCGCCAGCAGCCAAGAGGGTTCTATAGATGGCTACACCTTC.

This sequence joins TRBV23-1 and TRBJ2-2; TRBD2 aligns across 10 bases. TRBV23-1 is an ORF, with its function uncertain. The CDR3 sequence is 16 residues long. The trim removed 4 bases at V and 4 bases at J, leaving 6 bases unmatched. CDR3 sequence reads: CASSPVAGGFTGELFF. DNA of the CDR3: TGCGCCAGCAGTCCCGTAGCGGGAGGTTTCACCGGGGAGCTGTTTTTT.

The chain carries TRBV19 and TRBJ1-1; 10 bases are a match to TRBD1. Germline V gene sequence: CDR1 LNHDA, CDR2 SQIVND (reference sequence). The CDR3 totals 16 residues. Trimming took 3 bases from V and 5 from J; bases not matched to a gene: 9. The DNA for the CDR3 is TGTGCCAGTAGTATCGGTGACAGGGGGCGAAGGACTGAAGCTTTCTTT. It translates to CASSIGDRGRRTEAFF.